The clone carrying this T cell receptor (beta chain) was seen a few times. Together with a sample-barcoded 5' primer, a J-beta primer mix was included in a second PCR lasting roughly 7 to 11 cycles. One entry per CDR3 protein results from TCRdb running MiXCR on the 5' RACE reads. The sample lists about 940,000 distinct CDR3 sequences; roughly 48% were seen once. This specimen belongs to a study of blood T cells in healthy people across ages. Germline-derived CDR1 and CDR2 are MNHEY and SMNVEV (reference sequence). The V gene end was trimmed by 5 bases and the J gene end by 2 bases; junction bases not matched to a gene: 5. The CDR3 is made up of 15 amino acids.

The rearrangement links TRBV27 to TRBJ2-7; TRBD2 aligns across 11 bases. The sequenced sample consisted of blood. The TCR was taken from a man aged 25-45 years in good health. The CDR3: CASSPGTSGPYEQYF. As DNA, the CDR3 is TGTGCCAGCAGTCCCGGGACTAGCGGTCCCTACGAGCAGTACTTC.